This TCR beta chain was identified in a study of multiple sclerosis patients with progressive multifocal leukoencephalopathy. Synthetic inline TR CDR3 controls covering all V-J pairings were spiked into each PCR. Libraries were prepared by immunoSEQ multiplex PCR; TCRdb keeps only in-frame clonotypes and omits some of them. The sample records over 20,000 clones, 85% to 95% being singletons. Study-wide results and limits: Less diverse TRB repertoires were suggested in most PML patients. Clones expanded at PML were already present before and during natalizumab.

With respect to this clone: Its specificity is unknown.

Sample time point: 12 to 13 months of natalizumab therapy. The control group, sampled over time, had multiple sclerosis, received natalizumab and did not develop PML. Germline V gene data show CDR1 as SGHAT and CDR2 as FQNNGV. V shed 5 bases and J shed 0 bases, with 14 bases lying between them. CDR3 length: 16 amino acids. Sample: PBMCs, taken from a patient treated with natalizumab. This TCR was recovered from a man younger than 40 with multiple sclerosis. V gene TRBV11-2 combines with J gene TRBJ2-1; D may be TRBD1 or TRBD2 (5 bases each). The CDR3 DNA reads TGTGCCAGCAGCGCCGCCGGGACGAGCTCCTACAATGAGCAGTTCTTC. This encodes CASSAAGTSSYNEQFF. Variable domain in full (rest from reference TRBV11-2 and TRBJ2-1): EAGVAQSPRYKIIEKRQSVAFWCNPISGHATLYWYQQILGQGPKLLIQFQNNGVVDDSQLPKDRFSAERLKGVDSTLKIQPAKLEDSAVYLCASSAAGTSSYNEQFFGPGTRLTVL.